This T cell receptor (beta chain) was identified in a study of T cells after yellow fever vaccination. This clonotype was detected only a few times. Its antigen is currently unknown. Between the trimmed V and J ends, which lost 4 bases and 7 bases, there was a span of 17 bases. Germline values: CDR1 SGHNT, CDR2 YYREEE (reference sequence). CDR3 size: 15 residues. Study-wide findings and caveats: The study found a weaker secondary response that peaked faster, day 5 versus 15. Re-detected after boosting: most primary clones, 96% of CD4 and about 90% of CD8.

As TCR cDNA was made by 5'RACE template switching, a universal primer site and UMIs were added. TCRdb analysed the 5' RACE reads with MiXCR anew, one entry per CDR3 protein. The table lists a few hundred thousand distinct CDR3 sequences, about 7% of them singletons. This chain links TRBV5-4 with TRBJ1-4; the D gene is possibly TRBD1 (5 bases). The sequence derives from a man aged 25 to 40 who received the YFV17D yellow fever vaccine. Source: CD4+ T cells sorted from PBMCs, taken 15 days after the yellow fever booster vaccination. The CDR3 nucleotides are TGTGCCAGCAGCATACAGGACCTCTCCGGTGAAAAACTGTTTTTT. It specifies CASSIQDLSGEKLFF. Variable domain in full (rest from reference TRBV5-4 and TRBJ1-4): ETGVTQSPTHLIKTRGQQVTLRCSSQSGHNTVSWYQQALGQGPQFIFQYYREEENGRGNFPPRFSGLQFPNYSSELNVNALELDDSALYLCASSIQDLSGEKLFFGSGTQLSVL.